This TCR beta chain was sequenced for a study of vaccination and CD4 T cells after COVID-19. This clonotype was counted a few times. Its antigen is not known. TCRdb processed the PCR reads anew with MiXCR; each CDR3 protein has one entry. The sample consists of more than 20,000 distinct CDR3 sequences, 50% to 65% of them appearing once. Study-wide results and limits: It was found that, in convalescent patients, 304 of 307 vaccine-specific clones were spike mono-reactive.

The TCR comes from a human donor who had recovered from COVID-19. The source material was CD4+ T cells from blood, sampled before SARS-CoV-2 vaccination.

The CDR3 sequence: CATSRGSEETQYF. The CDR3 coding sequence is TGTGCCACCAGCAGAGGAAGTGAAGAGACCCAGTACTTC. V is TRBV15 and J is TRBJ2-5, with no clear D. The CDR3 extends over 13 amino acids. Germline lookup yields CDR1 LNHNV and CDR2 YYDKDF (reference sequence). Trimming removed 1 base from V and 3 bases from J, with 6 bases in between.